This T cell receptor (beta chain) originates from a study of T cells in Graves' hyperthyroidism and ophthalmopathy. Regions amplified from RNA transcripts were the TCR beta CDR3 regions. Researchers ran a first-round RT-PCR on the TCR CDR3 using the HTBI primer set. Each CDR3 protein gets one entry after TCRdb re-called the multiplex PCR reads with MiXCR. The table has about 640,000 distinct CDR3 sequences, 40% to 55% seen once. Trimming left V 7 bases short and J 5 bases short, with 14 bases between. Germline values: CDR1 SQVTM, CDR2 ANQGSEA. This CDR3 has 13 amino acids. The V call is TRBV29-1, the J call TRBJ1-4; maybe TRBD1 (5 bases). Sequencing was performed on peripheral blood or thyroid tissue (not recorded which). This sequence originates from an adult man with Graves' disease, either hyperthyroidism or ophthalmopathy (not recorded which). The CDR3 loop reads CSGTMTENEKLFF. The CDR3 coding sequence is TGCAGCGGGACAATGACAGAGAATGAAAAACTGTTTTTT.